This is a list of T cell receptor beta chains from one sample in a study of shared clonotypes between healthy human individuals. Sequencing was performed with immunoSEQ multiplex PCR; in TCRdb, only in-frame clones are kept and a portion is missing. The sample comprises 2 million to 2.5 million clones, about 94% of which are singletons, and around 1.1% rests with the top ten. The sample comprised naive CD8+ T cells sorted from blood. All receptors come from a young man in good health. Each CDR3 is given with its conserved first and last residue. A D gene is named only where the DNA matches it firmly. Expanded clones are given a class, and other clones once, few, many or no size at all.

v_call: TRBV11-2
j_call: TRBJ2-7
d_call: TRBD1
clone_size: NA
cdr3_nt: TGTGCCAGCAGCGGAATCCCGGGACAGGGCGAGTTCAGCTACGAGCAGTACTTC
cdr3_aa: CASSGIPGQGEFSYEQYF

v_call: TRBV6-5
j_call: TRBJ1-1
d_call: NA
clone_size: NA
cdr3_nt: TGTGCCAGCAGTTACCCCTTATCGAGGGAAGCTTTCTTT
cdr3_aa: CASSYPLSREAFF

v_call: TRBV7-8
j_call: TRBJ1-2
d_call: NA
clone_size: NA
cdr3_nt: TGTGCCAGCAGCTTAGAGGAGGGTTTGAACTATGGCTACACCTTC
cdr3_aa: CASSLEEGLNYGYTF

v_call: TRBV19
j_call: TRBJ2-7
d_call: NA
clone_size: NA
cdr3_nt: TGTGCCAGTAGTTGGAGGGTCCATACTTACGAGCAGTACTTC
cdr3_aa: CASSWRVHTYEQYF

v_call: TRBV6-1
j_call: TRBJ2-7
d_call: TRBD1
clone_size: NA
cdr3_nt: TGTGCCAGCAGCCCGAGGCGGGGACAGGTCTACGAGCAGTACTTC
cdr3_aa: CASSPRRGQVYEQYF

v_call: TRBV9
j_call: TRBJ1-3
d_call: NA
clone_size: NA
cdr3_nt: TGTGCCAGCAGCGTACAGGGTTCTGGAAACACCATATATTTT
cdr3_aa: CASSVQGSGNTIYF

v_call: TRBV15
j_call: TRBJ2-7
d_call: TRBD1
clone_size: NA
cdr3_nt: TGTGCCACCAGCAGAGATGGGCCAGGGGGAAACGAGCAGTACTTC
cdr3_aa: CATSRDGPGGNEQYF

v_call: TRBV6-5
j_call: TRBJ2-1
d_call: TRBD1
clone_size: NA
cdr3_nt: TGTGCCAGCAGCCCCCCTTACAGGGGGAATGAGCAGTTCTTC
cdr3_aa: CASSPPYRGNEQFF

v_call: TRBV12-2
j_call: TRBJ2-5
d_call: NA
clone_size: NA
cdr3_nt: TGTGCAAGTCGTTCCCCCCCAGAGACCCAGTACTTC
cdr3_aa: CASRSPPETQYF

v_call: TRBV2
j_call: TRBJ2-3
d_call: TRBD2
clone_size: NA
cdr3_nt: TGTGCCAGCAGTGAATCCGGCGGGAGGGCCTATACGCAGTATTTT
cdr3_aa: CASSESGGRAYTQYF

v_call: TRBV4-1
j_call: TRBJ2-1
d_call: NA
clone_size: once
cdr3_nt: TGCGCCAGCAGCCAAGAAGGACGGCTTAGAGATGAGCAGTTCTTC
cdr3_aa: CASSQEGRLRDEQFF

v_call: TRBV5-6
j_call: TRBJ2-7
d_call: NA
clone_size: NA
cdr3_nt: TGTGCCAGCAGCTTCTTAGGGGCCTTCTACGAGCAGTACTTC
cdr3_aa: CASSFLGAFYEQYF

v_call: TRBV2
j_call: TRBJ2-7
d_call: TRBD1
clone_size: once
cdr3_nt: TGTGCCAGCAGTGAACAGGGACAGAGCTACGAGCAGTACTTC
cdr3_aa: CASSEQGQSYEQYF

v_call: TRBV4-3
j_call: TRBJ2-1
d_call: NA
clone_size: NA
cdr3_nt: TGCGCCAGCAGCCAAGACCCCGGGCTAAATGAGCAGTTCTTC
cdr3_aa: CASSQDPGLNEQFF

v_call: TRBV28
j_call: TRBJ2-1
d_call: TRBD2
clone_size: NA
cdr3_nt: TGTGCCAGCATTCCCCCGGGACTAGGGGATGGTGAGCAGTTCTTC
cdr3_aa: CASIPPGLGDGEQFF

v_call: TRBV4-1
j_call: TRBJ2-7
d_call: TRBD2
clone_size: NA
cdr3_nt: TGCGCCAGCAGCCAAGGTCCGGGACTAGCGGGAGAGTTACACGAGCAGTACTTC
cdr3_aa: CASSQGPGLAGELHEQYF

v_call: TRBV19
j_call: TRBJ2-6
d_call: NA
clone_size: once
cdr3_nt: TGTGCCAGTAGTATGGATCCTACTGGGGCCAACGTCCTGACTTTC
cdr3_aa: CASSMDPTGANVLTF

v_call: TRBV5-1
j_call: TRBJ2-2
d_call: NA
clone_size: NA
cdr3_nt: TGCGCCAGCAGCTTCGGGGAAACCGTCGCGAACACCGGGGAGCTGTTTTTT
cdr3_aa: CASSFGETVANTGELFF

v_call: TRBV6-6
j_call: TRBJ1-5
d_call: TRBD1
clone_size: NA
cdr3_nt: TGTGCCAGCAGTTACGACAGGGCGGCCTATCAGCCCCAGCATTTT
cdr3_aa: CASSYDRAAYQPQHF

v_call: TRBV7-9
j_call: TRBJ2-7
d_call: NA
clone_size: NA
cdr3_nt: TGTGCCAGCAGCTTTTCGGAGGTCTCCTACGAGCAGTACTTC
cdr3_aa: CASSFSEVSYEQYF

v_call: TRBV4-1
j_call: TRBJ2-1
d_call: NA
clone_size: NA
cdr3_nt: TGCGCCAGCAGCCAGACCCCCTCTAATGAGCAGTTCTTC
cdr3_aa: CASSQTPSNEQFF

v_call: TRBV11-2
j_call: TRBJ2-1
d_call: TRBD2
clone_size: NA
cdr3_nt: TGTGCCAGCAGCTTAGATCCGGTCGGGGGGGCTCTCAATGAGCAGTTCTTC
cdr3_aa: CASSLDPVGGALNEQFF

v_call: TRBV4-1
j_call: TRBJ1-5
d_call: TRBD1
clone_size: NA
cdr3_nt: TGCGCCAGCAGCCAAGATCGGGGGACAGGGTATCAGCCCCAGCATTTT
cdr3_aa: CASSQDRGTGYQPQHF

v_call: TRBV7-9
j_call: TRBJ2-1
d_call: NA
clone_size: NA
cdr3_nt: TGTGCCAGCAGCTCTTATTCAGGGGGGGAGAATGAGCAGTTCTTC
cdr3_aa: CASSSYSGGENEQFF

v_call: TRBV7-2
j_call: TRBJ1-2
d_call: NA
clone_size: NA
cdr3_nt: TGTGCCAGCATGCCCTTACTCCCGACGGGCTACACCTTC
cdr3_aa: CASMPLLPTGYTF

v_call: TRBV4-1
j_call: TRBJ2-5
d_call: NA
clone_size: NA
cdr3_nt: TGCGCCAGCAGCCTCCGGGATTTGCTGGGGGAGACCCAGTACTTC
cdr3_aa: CASSLRDLLGETQYF

v_call: TRBV4-1
j_call: TRBJ2-1
d_call: NA
clone_size: NA
cdr3_nt: TGCGCCAGCAGCCAAGTAGGAGGAGATGAGCAGTTCTTC
cdr3_aa: CASSQVGGDEQFF

v_call: TRBV9
j_call: TRBJ2-3
d_call: NA
clone_size: NA
cdr3_nt: TGTGCCAGCAGCCCCCGGACCCCAGATACGCAGTATTTT
cdr3_aa: CASSPRTPDTQYF

v_call: TRBV6-1
j_call: TRBJ2-3
d_call: NA
clone_size: NA
cdr3_nt: TGTGCCAGCGAGGATAGCGGAAGGGCAGATACGCAGTATTTT
cdr3_aa: CASEDSGRADTQYF

v_call: TRBV7-8
j_call: TRBJ2-3
d_call: NA
clone_size: NA
cdr3_nt: TGTGCCAGCAGTTTGACAGGCTGGGATACGCAGTATTTT
cdr3_aa: CASSLTGWDTQYF

v_call: TRBV4-3
j_call: TRBJ2-1
d_call: NA
clone_size: NA
cdr3_nt: TGCGCCAGCAGCCAAGATAGCGGCTCCTACAATGAGCAGTTCTTC
cdr3_aa: CASSQDSGSYNEQFF

v_call: TRBV5-6
j_call: TRBJ1-2
d_call: TRBD1
clone_size: NA
cdr3_nt: TGTGCCAGCAGCTCTCAGGGGGACTATGGCTACACCTTC
cdr3_aa: CASSSQGDYGYTF

v_call: TRBV7-9
j_call: TRBJ2-5
d_call: NA
clone_size: NA
cdr3_nt: TGTGCCAGCAGCTTTTTCCGGGGCCAAGAGACCCAGTACTTC
cdr3_aa: CASSFFRGQETQYF

v_call: TRBV5-1
j_call: TRBJ2-7
d_call: NA
clone_size: once
cdr3_nt: TGCGCCAGCAGCTGGGATGACTCGACTTACTCCTACGAGCAGTACTTC
cdr3_aa: CASSWDDSTYSYEQYF

v_call: TRBV9
j_call: TRBJ1-1
d_call: NA
clone_size: NA
cdr3_nt: TGTGCCAGCAGCGTAGCTTCAGAGGGGCGGGGCACTGAAGCTTTCTTT
cdr3_aa: CASSVASEGRGTEAFF

v_call: TRBV7-9
j_call: TRBJ1-2
d_call: NA
clone_size: NA
cdr3_nt: TGTGCCAGCAGCCTACAGACAGACTATGGCTACACCTTC
cdr3_aa: CASSLQTDYGYTF

v_call: TRBV5-5
j_call: TRBJ1-6
d_call: NA
clone_size: NA
cdr3_nt: TGTGCCAGCAGCTTGGGACAGAATTCACCCCTCCACTTT
cdr3_aa: CASSLGQNSPLHF

v_call: TRBV9
j_call: TRBJ2-1
d_call: TRBD2
clone_size: NA
cdr3_nt: TGTGCCAGCAGCGGCCTAGCGGGGGCCAGCTCCTACAATGAGCAGTTCTTC
cdr3_aa: CASSGLAGASSYNEQFF

v_call: TRBV6-5
j_call: TRBJ1-1
d_call: TRBD1
clone_size: NA
cdr3_nt: TGTGCCAGCAGCAATCAGGGGGGGACTGAAGCTTTCTTT
cdr3_aa: CASSNQGGTEAFF